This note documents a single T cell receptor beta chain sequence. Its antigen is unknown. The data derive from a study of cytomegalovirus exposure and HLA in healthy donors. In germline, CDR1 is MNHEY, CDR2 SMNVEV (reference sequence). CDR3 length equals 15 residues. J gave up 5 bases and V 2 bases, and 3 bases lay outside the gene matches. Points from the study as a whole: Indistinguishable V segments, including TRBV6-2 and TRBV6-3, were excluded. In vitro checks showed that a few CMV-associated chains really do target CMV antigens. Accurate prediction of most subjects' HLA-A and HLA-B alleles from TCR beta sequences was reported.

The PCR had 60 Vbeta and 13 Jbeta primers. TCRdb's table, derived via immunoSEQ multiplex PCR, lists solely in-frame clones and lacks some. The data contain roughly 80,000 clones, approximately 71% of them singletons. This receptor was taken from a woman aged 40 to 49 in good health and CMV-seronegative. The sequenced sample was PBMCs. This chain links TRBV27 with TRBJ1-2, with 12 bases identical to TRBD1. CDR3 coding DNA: TGTGCCAGCAGTTTAGGGACAGGGGGCTTGTATGGCTACACCTTC. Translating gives CASSLGTGGLYGYTF.